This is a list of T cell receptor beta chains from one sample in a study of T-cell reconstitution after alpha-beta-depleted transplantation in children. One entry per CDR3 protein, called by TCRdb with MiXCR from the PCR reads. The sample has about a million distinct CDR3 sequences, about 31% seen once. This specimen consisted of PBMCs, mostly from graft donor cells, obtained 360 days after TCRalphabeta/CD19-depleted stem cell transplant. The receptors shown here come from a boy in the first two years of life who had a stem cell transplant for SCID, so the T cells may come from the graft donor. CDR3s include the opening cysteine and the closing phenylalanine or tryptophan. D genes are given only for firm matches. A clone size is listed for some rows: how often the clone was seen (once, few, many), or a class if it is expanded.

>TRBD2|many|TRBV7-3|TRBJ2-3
CASSSGLAIDTQYF
TGTGCCAGCAGCTCGGGACTAGCGATAGATACGCAGTATTTT
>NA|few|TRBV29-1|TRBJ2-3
CSVASVPDTQYF
TGCAGCGTTGCTTCGGTCCCAGATACGCAGTATTTT
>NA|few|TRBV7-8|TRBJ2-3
CASSPRSSQNTDTQYF
TGTGCCAGCAGCCCCCGGAGCAGCCAGAACACAGATACGCAGTATTTT
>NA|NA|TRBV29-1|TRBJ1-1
CSAAQGAEAFF
TGCAGCGCCGCCCAGGGAGCCGAAGCTTTCTTT
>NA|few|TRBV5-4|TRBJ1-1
CASSLDGMNTEAFF
TGTGCCAGCAGCTTGGACGGTATGAACACTGAAGCTTTCTTT
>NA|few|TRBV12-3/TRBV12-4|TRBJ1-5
CASSLFGGSGQPQHF
TGTGCCAGCAGTTTATTCGGGGGGTCAGGTCAGCCCCAGCATTTT
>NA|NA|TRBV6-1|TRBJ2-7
CASRDDLYEQYF
TGTGCCAGCAGGGACGACCTGTACGAGCAGTACTTC
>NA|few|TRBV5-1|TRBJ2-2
CASSFQDTGELFF
TGCGCCAGCAGCTTCCAGGACACCGGGGAGCTGTTTTTT
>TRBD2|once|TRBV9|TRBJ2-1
CASSAKHSGVLSYNEQFF
TGTGCCAGCAGCGCGAAACATAGCGGGGTCCTCTCCTACAATGAGCAGTTCTTC
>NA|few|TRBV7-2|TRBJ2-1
CAGGSGATGGGQFF
TGTGCCGGTGGGTCCGGCGCTACCGGAGGTGGGCAGTTCTTC
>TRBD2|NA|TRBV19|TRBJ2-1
CASSPTNPTSPSYNEQFF
TGTGCCAGTAGTCCGACCAACCCGACTAGCCCGTCCTACAATGAGCAGTTCTTC
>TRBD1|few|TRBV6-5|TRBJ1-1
CASSYGTAGTEAFF
TGTGCCAGCAGTTACGGGACAGCTGGGACTGAAGCTTTCTTT
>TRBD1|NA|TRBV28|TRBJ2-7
CASRPTGQGAAYEQYF
TGTGCCAGCAGACCCACCGGGCAGGGGGCTGCCTACGAGCAGTACTTC
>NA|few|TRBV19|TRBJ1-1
CASRGGRTVEAFF
TGTGCCAGTAGAGGAGGTCGGACAGTTGAAGCTTTCTTT
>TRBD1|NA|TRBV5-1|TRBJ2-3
CARALGGRATDTQYF
TGCGCCAGAGCTCTAGGGGGCAGGGCCACAGATACGCAGTATTTT
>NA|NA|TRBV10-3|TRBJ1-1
CAISDHRVTEAFF
TGTGCCATCAGTGACCACCGTGTCACTGAAGCTTTCTTT
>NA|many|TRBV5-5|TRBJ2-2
CASSLGHLNTGELFF
TGTGCCAGCAGCTTGGGACACTTGAACACCGGGGAGCTGTTTTTT
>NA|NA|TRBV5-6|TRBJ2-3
CASSFGRGRWTDTQYF
TGTGCCAGCAGCTTTGGCAGGGGACGTTGGACAGATACGCAGTATTTT
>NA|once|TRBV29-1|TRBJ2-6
CSVTSASGANVLTF
TGCAGCGTTACGAGTGCCTCTGGGGCCAACGTCCTGACTTTC
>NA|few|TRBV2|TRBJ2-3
CASSEAFTGLGTDTQYF
TGTGCCAGCAGTGAAGCGTTTACGGGACTTGGCACAGATACGCAGTATTTT
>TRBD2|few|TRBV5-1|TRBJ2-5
CASSQGLAGMGWAQYF
TGCGCCAGCAGCCAAGGACTAGCGGGGATGGGGTGGGCCCAGTACTTC
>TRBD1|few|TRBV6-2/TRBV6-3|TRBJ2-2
CASSYGGTGHTGELFF
TGTGCCAGCAGTTACGGAGGGACAGGGCACACCGGGGAGCTGTTTTTT
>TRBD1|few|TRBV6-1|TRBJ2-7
CASNRGPVPPYEQYF
TGTGCCAGCAACAGGGGCCCCGTACCTCCCTACGAGCAGTACTTC
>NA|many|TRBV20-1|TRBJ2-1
CSARAGARGTSYNEQFF
TGCAGTGCTAGAGCGGGGGCTAGGGGAACATCCTACAATGAGCAGTTCTTC
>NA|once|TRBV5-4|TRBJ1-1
CASSLGGLGEDF
TGTGCCAGCAGCCTGGGAGGTCTGGGCGAGGACTTT
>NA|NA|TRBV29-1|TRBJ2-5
CSVTPQETQYF
TGCAGCGTGACACCGCAAGAGACCCAGTACTTC
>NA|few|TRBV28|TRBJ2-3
CASSLEASSTDTQYF
TGTGCCAGCAGTTTGGAAGCCTCTAGCACAGATACGCAGTATTTT